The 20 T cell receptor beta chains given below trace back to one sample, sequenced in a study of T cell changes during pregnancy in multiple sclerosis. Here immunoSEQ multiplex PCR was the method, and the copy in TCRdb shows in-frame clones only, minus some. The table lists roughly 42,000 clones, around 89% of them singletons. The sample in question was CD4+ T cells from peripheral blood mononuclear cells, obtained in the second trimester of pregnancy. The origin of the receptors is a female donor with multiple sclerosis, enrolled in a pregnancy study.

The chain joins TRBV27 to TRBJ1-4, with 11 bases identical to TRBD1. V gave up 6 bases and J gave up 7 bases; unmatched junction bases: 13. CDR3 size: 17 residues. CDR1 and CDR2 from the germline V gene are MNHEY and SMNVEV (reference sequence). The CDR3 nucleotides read TGTGCCAGCAGCCCAAATCCCGGACAGGGGGCGAGTGAAAAACTGTTTTTT. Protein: CASSPNPGQGASEKLFF.

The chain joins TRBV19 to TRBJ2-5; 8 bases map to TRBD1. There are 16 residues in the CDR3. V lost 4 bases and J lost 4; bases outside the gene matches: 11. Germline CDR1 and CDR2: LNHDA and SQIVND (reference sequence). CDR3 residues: CASSSGQGRTGETQYF. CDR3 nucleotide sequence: TGTGCCAGTAGTAGCGGACAGGGTCGGACTGGAGAGACCCAGTACTTC.

The chain's CDR3 is CASRTTGGYTDTQYF. The DNA for the CDR3 is TGTGCCAGCAGGACCACAGGGGGCTACACAGATACGCAGTATTTT. The chain carries TRBV27 and TRBJ2-3; 9 bases are a match to TRBD1. V lost 6 bases to trimming and J lost 2 bases; unmatched junction nucleotides: 6. Germline lookup yields CDR1 MNHEY and CDR2 SMNVEV (reference sequence). This CDR3 has 15 amino acids.

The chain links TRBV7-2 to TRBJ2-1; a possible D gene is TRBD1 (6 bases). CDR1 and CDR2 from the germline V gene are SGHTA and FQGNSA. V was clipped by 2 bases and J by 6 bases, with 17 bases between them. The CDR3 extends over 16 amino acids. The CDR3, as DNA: TGTGCCAGCAGCTTACGTAGGGGGTTTAGTATCAATGAGCAGTTCTTC. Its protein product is CASSLRRGFSINEQFF.

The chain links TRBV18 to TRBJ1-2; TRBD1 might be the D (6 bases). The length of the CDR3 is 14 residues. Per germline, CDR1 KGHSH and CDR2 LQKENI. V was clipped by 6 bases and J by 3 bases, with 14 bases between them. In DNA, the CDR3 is TGTGCCAGCTCTCCCACAGGGCCTCACTATGGCTACACCTTC. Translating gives CASSPTGPHYGYTF.

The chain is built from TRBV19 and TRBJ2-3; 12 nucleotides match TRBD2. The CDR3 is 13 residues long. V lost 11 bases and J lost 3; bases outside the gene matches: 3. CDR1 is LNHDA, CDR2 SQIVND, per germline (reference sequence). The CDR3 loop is CASGTSGTDTQYF. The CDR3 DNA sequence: TGTGCCTCCGGGACTAGCGGGACAGATACGCAGTATTTT.

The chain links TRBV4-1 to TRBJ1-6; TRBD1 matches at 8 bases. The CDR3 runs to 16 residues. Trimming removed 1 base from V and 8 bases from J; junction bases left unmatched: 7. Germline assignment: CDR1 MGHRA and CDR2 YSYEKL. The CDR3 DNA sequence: TGCGCCAGCAGCCAAGTCCTTGGACAGGGATATTCACCCCTCCACTTT. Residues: CASSQVLGQGYSPLHF.

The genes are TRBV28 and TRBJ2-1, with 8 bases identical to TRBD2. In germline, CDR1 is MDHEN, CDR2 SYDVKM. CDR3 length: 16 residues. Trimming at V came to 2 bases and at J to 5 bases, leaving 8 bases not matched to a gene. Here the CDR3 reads CASSLRSGSPNNEQFF. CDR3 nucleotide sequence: TGTGCCAGCAGTTTAAGGAGCGGGAGTCCCAACAATGAGCAGTTCTTC.

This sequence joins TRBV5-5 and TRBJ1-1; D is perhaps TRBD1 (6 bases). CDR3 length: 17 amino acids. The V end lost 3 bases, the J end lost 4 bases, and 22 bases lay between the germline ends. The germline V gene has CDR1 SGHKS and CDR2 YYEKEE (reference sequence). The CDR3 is CASSSRGFGGRITEAFF. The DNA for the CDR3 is TGTGCCAGCAGCTCCAGGGGATTTGGGGGAAGAATCACTGAAGCTTTCTTT.

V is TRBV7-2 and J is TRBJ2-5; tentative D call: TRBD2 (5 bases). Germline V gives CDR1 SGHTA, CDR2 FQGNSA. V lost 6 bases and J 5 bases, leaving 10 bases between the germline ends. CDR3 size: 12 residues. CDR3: CASSPGWETQYF. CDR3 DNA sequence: TGTGCCAGCAGTCCGGGGTGGGAGACCCAGTACTTC.

CDR3: CATSSLAVQFF. The CDR3 DNA follows: TGTGCCACCAGCTCACTAGCGGTCCAGTTCTTC. The chain links TRBV15 to TRBJ2-1, with 8 bases fitting TRBD2. The CDR3 is made up of 11 amino acids. After removal of 5 bases from V and 13 bases from J, the junction contained 4 bases not matched to a gene. Germline CDR1 LNHNV, CDR2 YYDKDF (reference sequence).

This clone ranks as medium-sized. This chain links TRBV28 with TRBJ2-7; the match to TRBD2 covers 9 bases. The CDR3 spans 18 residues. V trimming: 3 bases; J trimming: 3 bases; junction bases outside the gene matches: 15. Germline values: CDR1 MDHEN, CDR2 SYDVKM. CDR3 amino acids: CASSFVGLAGTLGYEQYF. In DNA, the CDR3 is TGTGCCAGCAGTTTCGTGGGGCTAGCGGGGACTTTGGGCTACGAGCAGTACTTC.

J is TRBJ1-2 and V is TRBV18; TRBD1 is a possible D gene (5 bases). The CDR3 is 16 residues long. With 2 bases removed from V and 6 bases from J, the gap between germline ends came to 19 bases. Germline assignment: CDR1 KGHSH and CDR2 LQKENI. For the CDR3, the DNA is TGTGCCAGCTCACCAGAGGGAGGCAGGGCCGGTGATGGCTACACCTTC. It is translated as CASSPEGGRAGDGYTF. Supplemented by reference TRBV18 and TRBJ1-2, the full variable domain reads NAGVMQNPRHLVRRRGQEARLRCSPMKGHSHVYWYRQLPEEGLKFMVYLQKENIIDESGMPKERFSAEFPKEGPSILRIQQVVRGDSAAYFCASSPEGGRAGDGYTFGSGTRLTVV.

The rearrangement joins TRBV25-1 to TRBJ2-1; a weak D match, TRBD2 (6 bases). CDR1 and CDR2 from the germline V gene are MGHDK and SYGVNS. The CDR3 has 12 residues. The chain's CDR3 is CAARGIYNEQFF. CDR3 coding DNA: TGTGCTGCCCGGGGGATCTACAATGAGCAGTTCTTC.

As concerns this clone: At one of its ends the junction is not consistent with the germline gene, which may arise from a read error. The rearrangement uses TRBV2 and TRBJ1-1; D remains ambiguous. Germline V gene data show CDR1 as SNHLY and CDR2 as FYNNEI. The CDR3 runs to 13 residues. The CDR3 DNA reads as TGTGCCAGCAGATTGGAGGCAGCCACCCAGCCCCGTTTT. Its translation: CASRLEAATQPRF.

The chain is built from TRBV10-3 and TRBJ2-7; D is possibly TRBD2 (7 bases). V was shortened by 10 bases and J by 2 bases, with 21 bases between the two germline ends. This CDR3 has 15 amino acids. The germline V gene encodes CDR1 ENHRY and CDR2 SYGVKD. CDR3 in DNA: TGTGCCACCGACAGGAGGGCGGGAGACGCCTACGAGCAGTACTTC. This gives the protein CATDRRAGDAYEQYF.

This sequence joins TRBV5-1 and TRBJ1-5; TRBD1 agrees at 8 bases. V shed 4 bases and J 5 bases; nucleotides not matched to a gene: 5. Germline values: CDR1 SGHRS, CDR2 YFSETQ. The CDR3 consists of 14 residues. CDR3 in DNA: TGCGCCAGCAGCCCCGGGACAGGTTATCAGCCCCAGCATTTT. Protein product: CASSPGTGYQPQHF.

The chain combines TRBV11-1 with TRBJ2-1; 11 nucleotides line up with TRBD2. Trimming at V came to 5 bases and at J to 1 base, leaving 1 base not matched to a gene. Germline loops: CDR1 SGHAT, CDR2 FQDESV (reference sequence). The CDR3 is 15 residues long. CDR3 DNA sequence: TGTGCCAGCAGCGGGACTAGCGGTTCCTACAATGAGCAGTTCTTC. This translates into CASSGTSGSYNEQFF.

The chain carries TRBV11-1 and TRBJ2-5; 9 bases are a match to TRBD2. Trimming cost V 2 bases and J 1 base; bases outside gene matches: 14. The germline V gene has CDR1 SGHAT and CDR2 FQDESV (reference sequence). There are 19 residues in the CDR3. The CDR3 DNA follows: TGTGCCAGCAGCTTAAGAATAGGAGCGGGAGGAGGGCTCCAAGAGACCCAGTACTTC. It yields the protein CASSLRIGAGGGLQETQYF.

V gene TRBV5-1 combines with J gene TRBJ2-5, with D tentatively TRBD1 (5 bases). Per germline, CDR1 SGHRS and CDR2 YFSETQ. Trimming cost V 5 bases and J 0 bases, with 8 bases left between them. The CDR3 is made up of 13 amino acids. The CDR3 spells CASRAGYQETQYF. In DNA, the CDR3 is TGCGCCAGCAGGGCAGGGTACCAAGAGACCCAGTACTTC.